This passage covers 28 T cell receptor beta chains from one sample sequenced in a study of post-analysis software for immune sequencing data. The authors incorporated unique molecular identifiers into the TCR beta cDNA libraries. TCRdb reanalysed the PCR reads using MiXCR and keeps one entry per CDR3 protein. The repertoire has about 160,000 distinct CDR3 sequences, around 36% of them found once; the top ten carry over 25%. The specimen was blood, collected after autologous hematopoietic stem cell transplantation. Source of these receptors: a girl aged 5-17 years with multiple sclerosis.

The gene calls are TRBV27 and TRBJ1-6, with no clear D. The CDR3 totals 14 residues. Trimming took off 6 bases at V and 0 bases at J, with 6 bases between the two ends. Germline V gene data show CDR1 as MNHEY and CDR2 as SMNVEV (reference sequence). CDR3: CASRSGSYNSPLHF. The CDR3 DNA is TGTGCCAGCAGAAGTGGCTCCTATAATTCACCCCTCCACTTT.

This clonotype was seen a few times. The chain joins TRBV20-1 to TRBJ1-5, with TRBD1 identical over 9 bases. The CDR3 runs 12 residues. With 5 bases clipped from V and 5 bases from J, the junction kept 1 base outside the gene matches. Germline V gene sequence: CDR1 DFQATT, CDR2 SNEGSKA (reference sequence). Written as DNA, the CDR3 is TGCAGTGCTGACAGGGGGGATCAGCCCCAGCATTTT. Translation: CSADRGDQPQHF.

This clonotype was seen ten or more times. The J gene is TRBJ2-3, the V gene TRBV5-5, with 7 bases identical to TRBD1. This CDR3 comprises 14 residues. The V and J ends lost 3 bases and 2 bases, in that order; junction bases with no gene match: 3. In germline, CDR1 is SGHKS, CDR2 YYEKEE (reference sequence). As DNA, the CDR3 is TGTGCCAGCAGCTGGGACAGTCACACAGATACGCAGTATTTT. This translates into CASSWDSHTDTQYF.

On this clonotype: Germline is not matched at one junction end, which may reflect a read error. CDR3 region: CVSREVFANTGELFF. The CDR3 region has the DNA TGTGTCAGCAGGGAAGTTTTCGCGAACACCGGGGAGCTGTTTTTT. The rearrangement uses TRBV2 and TRBJ2-2; the D gene is possibly TRBD1 (5 bases). Germline V gene data show CDR1 as SNHLY and CDR2 as FYNNEI. The CDR3 contains 15 residues.

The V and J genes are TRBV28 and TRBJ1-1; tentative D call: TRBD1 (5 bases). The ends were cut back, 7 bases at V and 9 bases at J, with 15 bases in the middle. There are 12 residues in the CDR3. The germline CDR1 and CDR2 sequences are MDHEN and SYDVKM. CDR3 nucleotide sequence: TGTGCCAGCACCCAAGGACACAACCAAGCTTTCTTT. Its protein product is CASTQGHNQAFF.

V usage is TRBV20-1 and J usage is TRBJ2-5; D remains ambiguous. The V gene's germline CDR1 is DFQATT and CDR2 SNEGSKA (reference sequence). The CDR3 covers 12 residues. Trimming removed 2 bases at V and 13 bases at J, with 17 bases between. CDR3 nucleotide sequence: TGCAGTGCTAGACCGCCGGGCAGGTCGGCGTACTTC. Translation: CSARPPGRSAYF.

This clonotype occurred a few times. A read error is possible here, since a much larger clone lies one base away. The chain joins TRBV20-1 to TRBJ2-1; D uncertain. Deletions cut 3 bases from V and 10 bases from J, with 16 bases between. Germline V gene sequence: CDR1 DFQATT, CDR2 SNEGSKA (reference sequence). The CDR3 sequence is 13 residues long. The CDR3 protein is CSARSLSTYEQFF. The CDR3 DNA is TGCAGTGCTAGGAGCCTATCCACCTACGAGCAGTTCTTC.

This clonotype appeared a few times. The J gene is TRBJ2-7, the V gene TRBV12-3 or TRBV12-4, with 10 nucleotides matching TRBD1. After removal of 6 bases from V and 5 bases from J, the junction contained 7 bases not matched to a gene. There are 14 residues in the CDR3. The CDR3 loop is CASRPGQGGDEQYF. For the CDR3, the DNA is TGTGCCAGCAGACCCGGACAGGGGGGAGACGAGCAGTACTTC.

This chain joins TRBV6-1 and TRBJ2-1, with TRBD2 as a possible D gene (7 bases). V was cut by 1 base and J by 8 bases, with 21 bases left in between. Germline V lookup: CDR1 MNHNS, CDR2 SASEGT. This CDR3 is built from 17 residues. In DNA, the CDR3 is TGTGCCAGCAGTGAAGTTGGGGGGGGCGGCACGCGCCATGAGCAGTTCTTC. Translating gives CASSEVGGGGTRHEQFF.

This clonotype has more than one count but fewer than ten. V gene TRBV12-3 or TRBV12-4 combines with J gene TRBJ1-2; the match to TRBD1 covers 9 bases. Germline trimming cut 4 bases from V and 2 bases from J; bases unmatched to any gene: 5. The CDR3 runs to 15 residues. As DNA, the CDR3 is TGTGCCAGCAGTTCGGGGACAGGGCGGAACTATGGCTACACCTTC. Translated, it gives CASSSGTGRNYGYTF.

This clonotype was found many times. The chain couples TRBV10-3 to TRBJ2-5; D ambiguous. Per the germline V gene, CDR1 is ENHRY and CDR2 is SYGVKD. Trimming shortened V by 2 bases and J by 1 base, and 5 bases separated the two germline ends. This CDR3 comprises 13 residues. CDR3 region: CAISEIPQETQYF. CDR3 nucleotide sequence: TGTGCCATCAGTGAGATACCCCAAGAGACCCAGTACTTC.

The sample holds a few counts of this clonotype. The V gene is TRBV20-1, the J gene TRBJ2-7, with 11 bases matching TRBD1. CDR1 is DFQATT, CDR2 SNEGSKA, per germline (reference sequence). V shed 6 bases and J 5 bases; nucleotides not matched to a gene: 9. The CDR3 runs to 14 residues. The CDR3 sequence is CSATAGTGGNEQYF. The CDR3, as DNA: TGCAGTGCCACCGCCGGGACAGGGGGGAACGAGCAGTACTTC.

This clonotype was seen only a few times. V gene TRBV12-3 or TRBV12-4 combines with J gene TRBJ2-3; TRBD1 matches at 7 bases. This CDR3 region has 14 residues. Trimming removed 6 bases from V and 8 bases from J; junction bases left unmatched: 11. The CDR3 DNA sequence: TGTGCCAGCAGCCTTCGACAGGGTGTTGGTACGCAGTATTTT. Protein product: CASSLRQGVGTQYF.

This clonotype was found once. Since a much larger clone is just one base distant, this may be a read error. The CDR3 here is CSAITGQSVQIF. For the CDR3, the DNA is TGCAGTGCTATTACGGGACAGTCGGTACAGATCTTC. The J gene is TRBJ2-1, the V gene TRBV20-1; TRBD1 aligns across 7 bases. The CDR3 totals 12 residues. The germline gives CDR1 DFQATT, CDR2 SNEGSKA (reference sequence).

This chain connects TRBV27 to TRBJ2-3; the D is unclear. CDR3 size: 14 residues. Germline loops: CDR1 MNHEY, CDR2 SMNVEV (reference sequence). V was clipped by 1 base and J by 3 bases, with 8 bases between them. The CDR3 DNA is TGTGCCAGCAGTTTATTTGTCGGGACAGATACGCAGTATTTT. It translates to CASSLFVGTDTQYF.

This chain's CDR3 is CRARTGNQPQHF. CDR3 DNA: TGCAGGGCCCGGACGGGCAATCAGCCCCAGCATTTT. This chain joins TRBV20-1 and TRBJ1-5; D not resolved. Germline V gives CDR1 DFQATT, CDR2 SNEGSKA (reference sequence). The length of the CDR3 is 12 residues.

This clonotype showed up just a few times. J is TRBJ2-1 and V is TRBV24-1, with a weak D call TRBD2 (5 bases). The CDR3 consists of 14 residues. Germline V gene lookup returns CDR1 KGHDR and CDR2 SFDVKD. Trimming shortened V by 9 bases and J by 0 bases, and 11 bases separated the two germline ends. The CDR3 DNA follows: TGTGCCACCGCGGGCAGTAGCTCCTACAATGAGCAGTTCTTC. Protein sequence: CATAGSSSYNEQFF.

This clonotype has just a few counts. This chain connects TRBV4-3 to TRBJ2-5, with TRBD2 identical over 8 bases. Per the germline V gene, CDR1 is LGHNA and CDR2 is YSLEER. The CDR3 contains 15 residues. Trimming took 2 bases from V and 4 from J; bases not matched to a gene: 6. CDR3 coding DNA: TGCGCCAGCAGCCAAAAACGGGAGGGCGCAGAGACCCAGTACTTC. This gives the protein CASSQKREGAETQYF.

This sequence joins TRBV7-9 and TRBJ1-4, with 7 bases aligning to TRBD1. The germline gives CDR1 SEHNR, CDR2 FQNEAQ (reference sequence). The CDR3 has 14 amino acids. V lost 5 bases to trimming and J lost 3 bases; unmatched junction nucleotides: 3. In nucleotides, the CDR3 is TGTGCCAGCAGCCTCGGGACAGCTAATGAAAAACTGTTTTTT. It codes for CASSLGTANEKLFF.

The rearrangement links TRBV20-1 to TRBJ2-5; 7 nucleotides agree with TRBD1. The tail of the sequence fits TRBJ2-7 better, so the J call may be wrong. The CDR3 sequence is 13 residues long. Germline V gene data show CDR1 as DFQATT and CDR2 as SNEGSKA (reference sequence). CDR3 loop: CSVRGQAAYEQYF. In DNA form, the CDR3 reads TGCAGCGTCAGAGGACAGGCAGCCTACGAGCAGTACTTC.

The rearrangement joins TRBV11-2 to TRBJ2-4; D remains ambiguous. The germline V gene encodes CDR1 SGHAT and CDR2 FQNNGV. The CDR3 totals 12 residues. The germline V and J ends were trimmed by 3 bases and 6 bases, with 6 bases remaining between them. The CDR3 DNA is TGTGCCAGCAGCTTTGGGCGAAACATTCAGTACTTC. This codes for CASSFGRNIQYF.

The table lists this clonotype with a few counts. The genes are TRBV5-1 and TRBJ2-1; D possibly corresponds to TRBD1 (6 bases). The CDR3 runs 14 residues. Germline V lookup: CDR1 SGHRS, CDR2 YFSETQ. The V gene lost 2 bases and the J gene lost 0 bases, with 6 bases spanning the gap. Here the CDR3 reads CASSLQGSYNEQFF. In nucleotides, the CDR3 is TGCGCCAGCAGCTTACAGGGCTCCTACAATGAGCAGTTCTTC.

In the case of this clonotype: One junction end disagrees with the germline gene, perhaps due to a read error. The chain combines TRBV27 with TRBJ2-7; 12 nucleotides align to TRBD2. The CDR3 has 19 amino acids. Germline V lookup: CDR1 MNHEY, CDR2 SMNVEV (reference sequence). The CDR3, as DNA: TGTGCCAGCAGTCTTACCGGGACTAGCGGGCCCTCGATGCTCTACGATCAGTACTTC. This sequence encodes CASSLTGTSGPSMLYDQYF.

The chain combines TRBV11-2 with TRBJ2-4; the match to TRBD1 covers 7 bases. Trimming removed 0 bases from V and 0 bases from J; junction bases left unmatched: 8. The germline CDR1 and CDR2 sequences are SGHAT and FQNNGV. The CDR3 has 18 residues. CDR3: CASSLDSDRALAKNIQYF. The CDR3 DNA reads TGTGCCAGCAGCTTAGATTCCGACAGGGCGCTAGCCAAAAACATTCAGTACTTC.

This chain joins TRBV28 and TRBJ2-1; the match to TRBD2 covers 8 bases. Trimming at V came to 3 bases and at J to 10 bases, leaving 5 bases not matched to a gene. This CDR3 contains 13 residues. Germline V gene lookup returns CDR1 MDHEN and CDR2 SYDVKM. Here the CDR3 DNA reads TGTGCCAGCAGTTTGTCCGGGAGGGGCGAGCAGTTCTTC. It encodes CASSLSGRGEQFF.

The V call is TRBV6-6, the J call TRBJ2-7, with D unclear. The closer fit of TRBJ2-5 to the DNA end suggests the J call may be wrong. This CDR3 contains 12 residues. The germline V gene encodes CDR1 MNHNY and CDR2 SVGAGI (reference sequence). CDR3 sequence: CASSYSRETQYF. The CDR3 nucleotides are TGTGCCAGCAGTTACTCGAGGGAGACCCAGTACTTC.

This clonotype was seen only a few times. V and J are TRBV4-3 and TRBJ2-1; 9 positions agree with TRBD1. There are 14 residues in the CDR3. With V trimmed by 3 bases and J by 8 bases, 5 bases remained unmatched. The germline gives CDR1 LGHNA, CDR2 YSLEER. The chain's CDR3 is CASSQSTGGHEQFF. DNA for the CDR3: TGCGCCAGCAGCCAGTCTACAGGGGGCCATGAGCAGTTCTTC.

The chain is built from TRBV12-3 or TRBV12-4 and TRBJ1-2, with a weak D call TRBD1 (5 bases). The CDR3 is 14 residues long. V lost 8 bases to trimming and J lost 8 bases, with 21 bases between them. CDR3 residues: CASQGPNRFEGYTF. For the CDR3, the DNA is TGTGCCAGCCAGGGTCCTAACAGGTTTGAGGGCTACACCTTC.